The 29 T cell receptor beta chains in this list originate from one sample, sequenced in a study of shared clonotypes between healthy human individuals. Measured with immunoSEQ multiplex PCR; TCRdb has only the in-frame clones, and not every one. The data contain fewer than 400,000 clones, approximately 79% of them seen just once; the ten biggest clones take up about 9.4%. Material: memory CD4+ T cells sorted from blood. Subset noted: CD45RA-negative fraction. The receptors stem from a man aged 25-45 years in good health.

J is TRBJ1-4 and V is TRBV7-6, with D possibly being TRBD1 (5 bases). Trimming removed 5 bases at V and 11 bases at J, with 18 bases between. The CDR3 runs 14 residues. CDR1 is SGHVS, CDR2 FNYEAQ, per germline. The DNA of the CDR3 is TGTGCCAGCAGCCACCCCGGACGGAACAGGAAACTGTTTTTT. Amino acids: CASSHPGRNRKLFF.

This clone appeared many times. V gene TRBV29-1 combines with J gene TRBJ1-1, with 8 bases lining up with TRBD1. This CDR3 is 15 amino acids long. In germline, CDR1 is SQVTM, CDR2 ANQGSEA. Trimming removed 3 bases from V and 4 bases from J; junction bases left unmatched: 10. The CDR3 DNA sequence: TGCAGCGTTGAGTTCCAACAGGGGGGGGCCACTGAAGCTTTCTTT. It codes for CSVEFQQGGATEAFF.

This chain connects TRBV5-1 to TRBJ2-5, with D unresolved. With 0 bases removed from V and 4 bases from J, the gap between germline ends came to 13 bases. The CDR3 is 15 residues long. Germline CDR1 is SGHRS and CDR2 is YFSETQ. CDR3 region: CASSLAVKVLETQYF. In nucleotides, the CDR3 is TGCGCCAGCAGCTTGGCCGTTAAGGTCCTAGAGACCCAGTACTTC.

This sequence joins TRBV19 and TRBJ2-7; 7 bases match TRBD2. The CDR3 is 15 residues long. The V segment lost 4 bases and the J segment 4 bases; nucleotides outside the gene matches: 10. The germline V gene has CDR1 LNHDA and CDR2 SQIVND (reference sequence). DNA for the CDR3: TGTGCCAGTAGTAACGAGCGGGGCGCCTTATACGAGCAGTACTTC. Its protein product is CASSNERGALYEQYF.

This CDR3 is CASSSTSGANVLTF. CDR3 sequence (DNA): TGTGCCAGCAGTTCTACTTCTGGGGCCAACGTCCTGACTTTC. J is TRBJ2-6 and V is TRBV27; the D is unclear. V shed 4 bases and J shed 1 base, with 5 bases lying between them. This CDR3 has 14 residues. The germline CDR1 and CDR2 sequences are MNHEY and SMNVEV (reference sequence).

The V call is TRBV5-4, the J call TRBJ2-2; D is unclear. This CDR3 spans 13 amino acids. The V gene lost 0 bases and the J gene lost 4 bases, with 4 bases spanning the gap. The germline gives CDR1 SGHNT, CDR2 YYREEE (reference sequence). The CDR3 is CASSLDLTGELFF. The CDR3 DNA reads TGTGCCAGCAGCTTGGATCTCACCGGGGAGCTGTTTTTT. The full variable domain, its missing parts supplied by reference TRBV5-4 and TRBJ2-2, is ETGVTQSPTHLIKTRGQQVTLRCSSQSGHNTVSWYQQALGQGPQFIFQYYREEENGRGNFPPRFSGLQFPNYSSELNVNALELDDSALYLCASSLDLTGELFFGEGSRLTVL.

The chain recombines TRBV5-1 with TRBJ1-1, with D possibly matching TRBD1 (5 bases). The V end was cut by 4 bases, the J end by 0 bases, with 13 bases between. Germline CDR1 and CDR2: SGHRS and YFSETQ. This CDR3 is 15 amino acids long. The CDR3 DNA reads TGCGCCAGCAGCAGGGGAGTTGGTGTGAACACTGAAGCTTTCTTT. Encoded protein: CASSRGVGVNTEAFF.

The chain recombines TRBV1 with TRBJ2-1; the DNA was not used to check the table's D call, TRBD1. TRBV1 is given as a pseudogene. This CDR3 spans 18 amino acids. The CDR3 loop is CTSSQEGFTLTGNNEQFF. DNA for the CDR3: TGCACCAGCAGCCAAGAGGGATTTACGCTAACAGGCAACAATGAGCAGTTCTTC.

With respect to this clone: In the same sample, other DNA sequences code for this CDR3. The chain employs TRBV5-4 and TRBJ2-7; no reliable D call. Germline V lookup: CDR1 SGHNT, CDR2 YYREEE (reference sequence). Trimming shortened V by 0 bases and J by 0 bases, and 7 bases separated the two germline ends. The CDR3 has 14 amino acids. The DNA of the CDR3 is TGTGCCAGCAGCTTGGGGTCGGTCTCCTACGAGCAGTACTTC. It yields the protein CASSLGSVSYEQYF.

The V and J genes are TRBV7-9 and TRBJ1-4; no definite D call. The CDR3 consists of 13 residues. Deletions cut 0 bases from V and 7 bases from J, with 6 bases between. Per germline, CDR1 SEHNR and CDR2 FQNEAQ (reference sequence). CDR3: CASSLAPGEKLFF. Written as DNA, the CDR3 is TGTGCCAGCAGCTTAGCGCCGGGTGAAAAACTGTTTTTT.

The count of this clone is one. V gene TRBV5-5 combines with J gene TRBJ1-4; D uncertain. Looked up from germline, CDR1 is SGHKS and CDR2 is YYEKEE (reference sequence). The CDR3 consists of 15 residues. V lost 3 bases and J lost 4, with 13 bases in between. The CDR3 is CASSWQVGVNEKLFF. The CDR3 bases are TGTGCCAGCAGCTGGCAAGTCGGCGTTAATGAAAAACTGTTTTTT.

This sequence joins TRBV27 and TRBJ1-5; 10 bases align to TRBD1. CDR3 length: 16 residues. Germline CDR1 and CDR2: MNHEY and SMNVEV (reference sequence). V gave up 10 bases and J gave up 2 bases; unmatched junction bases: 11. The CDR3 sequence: CATKRFGTGGNQPQHF. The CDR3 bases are TGTGCCACCAAGAGATTTGGGACAGGGGGCAATCAGCCCCAGCATTTT.

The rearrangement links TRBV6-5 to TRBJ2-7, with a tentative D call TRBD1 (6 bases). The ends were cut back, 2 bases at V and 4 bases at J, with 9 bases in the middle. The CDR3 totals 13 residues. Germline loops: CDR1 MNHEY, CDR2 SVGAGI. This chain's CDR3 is CASSYLTGYEQYF. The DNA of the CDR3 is TGTGCCAGCAGTTACCTGACAGGATACGAGCAGTACTTC.

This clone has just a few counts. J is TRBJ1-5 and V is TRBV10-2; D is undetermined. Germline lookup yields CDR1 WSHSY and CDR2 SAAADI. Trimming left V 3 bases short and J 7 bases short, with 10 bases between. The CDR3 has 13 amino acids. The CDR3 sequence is CASSDWAGQPQHF. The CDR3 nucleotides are TGCGCCAGCAGTGATTGGGCTGGCCAGCCCCAGCATTTT.

The CDR3 sequence is CASRTGVNEQFF. The CDR3 region has the DNA TGCGCCAGCAGAACAGGGGTCAATGAGCAGTTCTTC. The gene calls are TRBV5-1 and TRBJ2-1, with 7 bases identical to TRBD1. The CDR3 runs 12 residues. V was pared by 5 bases and J by 6 bases, with 2 bases of the junction left unmatched. Germline V lookup: CDR1 SGHRS, CDR2 YFSETQ.

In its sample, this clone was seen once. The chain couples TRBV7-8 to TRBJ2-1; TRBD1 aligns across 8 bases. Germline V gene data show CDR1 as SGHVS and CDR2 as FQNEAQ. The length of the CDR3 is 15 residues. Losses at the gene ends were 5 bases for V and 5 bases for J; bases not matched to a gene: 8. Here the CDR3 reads CASSRGQGANNEQFF. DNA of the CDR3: TGTGCCAGCAGCCGCGGGCAGGGGGCGAACAATGAGCAGTTCTTC.

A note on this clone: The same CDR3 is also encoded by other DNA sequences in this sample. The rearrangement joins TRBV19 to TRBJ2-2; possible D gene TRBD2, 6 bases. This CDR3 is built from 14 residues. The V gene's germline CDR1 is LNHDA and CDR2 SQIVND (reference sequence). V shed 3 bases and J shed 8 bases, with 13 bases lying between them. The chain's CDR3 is CASSIVGGTGELFF. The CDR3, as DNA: TGTGCCAGTAGTATCGTCGGGGGAACTGGGGAGCTGTTTTTT.

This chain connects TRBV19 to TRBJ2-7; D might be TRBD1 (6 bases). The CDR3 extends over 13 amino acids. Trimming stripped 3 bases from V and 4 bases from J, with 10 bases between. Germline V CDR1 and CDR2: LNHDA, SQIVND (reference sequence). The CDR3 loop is CASSMAGVYEQYF. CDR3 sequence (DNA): TGTGCCAGTAGTATGGCAGGGGTTTACGAGCAGTACTTC.

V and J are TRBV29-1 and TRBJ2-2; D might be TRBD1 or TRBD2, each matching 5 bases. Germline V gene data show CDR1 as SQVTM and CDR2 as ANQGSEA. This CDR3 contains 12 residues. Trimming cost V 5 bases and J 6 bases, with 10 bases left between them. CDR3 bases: TGCAGCGTTCTCCGGGGCCCCGGGGAGCTGTTTTTT. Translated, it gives CSVLRGPGELFF.

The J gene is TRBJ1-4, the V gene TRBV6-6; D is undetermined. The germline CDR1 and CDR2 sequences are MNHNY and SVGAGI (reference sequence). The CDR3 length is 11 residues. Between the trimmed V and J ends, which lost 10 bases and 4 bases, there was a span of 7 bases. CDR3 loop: CATAVNEKLFF. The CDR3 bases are TGTGCCACGGCGGTTAATGAAAAACTGTTTTTT.

CDR3 bases: TGTGCCAGCAGTGAAAGGGGGCGCGCCTACGAGCAGTACTTC. This gives the protein CASSERGRAYEQYF. The genes are TRBV25-1 and TRBJ2-7; 7 bases map to TRBD1. With 2 bases clipped from V and 2 bases from J, the junction kept 3 bases outside the gene matches. Per germline, CDR1 MGHDK and CDR2 SYGVNS. There are 14 residues in the CDR3.

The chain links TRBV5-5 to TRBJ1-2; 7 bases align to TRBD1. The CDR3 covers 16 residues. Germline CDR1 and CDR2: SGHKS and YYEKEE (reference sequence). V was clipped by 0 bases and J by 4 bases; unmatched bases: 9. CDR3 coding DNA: TGTGCCAGCAGCTTGGCTTCAGGGGGAATGCCCTATGGCTACACCTTC. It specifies CASSLASGGMPYGYTF. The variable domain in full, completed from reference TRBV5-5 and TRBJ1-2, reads DAGVTQSPTHLIKTRGQQVTLRCSPISGHKSVSWYQQVLGQGPQFIFQYYEKEERGRGNFPDRFSARQFPNYSSELNVNALLLGDSALYLCASSLASGGMPYGYTFGSGTRLTVV.

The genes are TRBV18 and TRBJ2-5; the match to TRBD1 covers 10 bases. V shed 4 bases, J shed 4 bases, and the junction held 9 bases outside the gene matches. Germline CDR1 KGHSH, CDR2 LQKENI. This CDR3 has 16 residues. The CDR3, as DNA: TGTGCCAGCTCACTATTCCTTGGACAGGGGGGAGAGACCCAGTACTTC. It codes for CASSLFLGQGGETQYF.

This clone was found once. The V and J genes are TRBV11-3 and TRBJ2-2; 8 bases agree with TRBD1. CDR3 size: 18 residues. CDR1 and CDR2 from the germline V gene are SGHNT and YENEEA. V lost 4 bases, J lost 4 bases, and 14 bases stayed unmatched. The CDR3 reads CASSSLGLTGDLTGELFF. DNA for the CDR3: TGTGCCAGCAGCTCCCTTGGGCTGACAGGGGACCTCACCGGGGAGCTGTTTTTT.

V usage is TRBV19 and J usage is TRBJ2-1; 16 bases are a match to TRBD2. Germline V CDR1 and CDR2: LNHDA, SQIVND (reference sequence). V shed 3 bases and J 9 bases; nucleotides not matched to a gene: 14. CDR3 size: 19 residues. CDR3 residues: CASSMGTSGRAVPRFEQFF. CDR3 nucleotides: TGTGCCAGTAGTATGGGGACTAGCGGGAGGGCCGTCCCCCGGTTTGAGCAGTTCTTC.

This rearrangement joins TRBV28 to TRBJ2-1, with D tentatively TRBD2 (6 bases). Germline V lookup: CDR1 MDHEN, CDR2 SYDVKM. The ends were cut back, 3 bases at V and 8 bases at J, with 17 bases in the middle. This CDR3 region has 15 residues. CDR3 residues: CASSFGGGWQDEQFF. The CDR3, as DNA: TGTGCCAGCAGTTTTGGTGGGGGGTGGCAGGATGAGCAGTTCTTC.

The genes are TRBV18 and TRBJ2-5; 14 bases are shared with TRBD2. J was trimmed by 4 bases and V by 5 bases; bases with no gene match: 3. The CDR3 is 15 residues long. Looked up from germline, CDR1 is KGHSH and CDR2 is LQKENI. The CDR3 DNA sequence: TGTGCCAGCTCAGGAGGGACTAGCGGGAGAGAGACCCAGTACTTC. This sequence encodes CASSGGTSGRETQYF. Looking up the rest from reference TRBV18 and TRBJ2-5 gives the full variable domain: NAGVMQNPRHLVRRRGQEARLRCSPMKGHSHVYWYRQLPEEGLKFMVYLQKENIIDESGMPKERFSAEFPKEGPSILRIQQVVRGDSAAYFCASSGGTSGRETQYFGPGTRLLVL.

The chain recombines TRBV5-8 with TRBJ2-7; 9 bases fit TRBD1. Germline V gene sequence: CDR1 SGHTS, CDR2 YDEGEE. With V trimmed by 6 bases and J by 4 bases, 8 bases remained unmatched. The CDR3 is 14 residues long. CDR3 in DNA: TGTGCCAGCATAGAGACAGGGGGTAGGTACGAGCAGTACTTC. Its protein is CASIETGGRYEQYF.

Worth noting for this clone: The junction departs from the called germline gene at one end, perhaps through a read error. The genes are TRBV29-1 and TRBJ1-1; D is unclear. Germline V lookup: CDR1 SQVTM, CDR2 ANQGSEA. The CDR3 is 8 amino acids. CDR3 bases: TGCAGCGTGGACTCTGCGGTCTTT. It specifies CSVDSAVF.